A single sample is the source of the 2 T cell receptor beta chains below, sequenced in a study of regulatory T cells in long-lasting Graves disease. Building the TCR beta libraries relied on iRepertoire HTBI primers, and CDR3 regions underwent Arm-PCR. Each CDR3 protein gets one entry after TCRdb re-called the multiplex PCR reads with MiXCR. The top ten clones hold more than 10% of a sample with about 560,000 distinct CDR3 sequences, 15% to 20% of them seen once. The time point was: newly diagnosed GD, antithyroid drugs for less than 3 months. PBMC-extracted RNA yielded the TCR library. The data were also submitted as part of a second study, on T cells in Graves' hyperthyroidism and ophthalmopathy.

The source was peripheral blood mononuclear cells (PBMCs), collected at new diagnosis, from a patient treated with antithyroid drugs. The receptors come from a young man with Graves disease.

This clonotype was found a few times. CDR3: CASSESNRAGANVLTF. CDR3 in DNA: TGTGCCAGCAGTGAATCAAACAGGGCTGGGGCCAACGTCCTGACTTTC. V usage is TRBV25-1 and J usage is TRBJ2-6, with TRBD1 as a possible D gene (6 bases). The CDR3 spans 16 residues. Germline V gives CDR1 MGHDK, CDR2 SYGVNS. V dropped 1 base and J dropped 2 bases, with 9 bases sitting between them.

This clonotype has more than one count but fewer than ten. The rearrangement uses TRBV10-3 and TRBJ1-1; TRBD1 matches 8 bases. Trimming cost V 7 bases and J 5 bases; bases outside gene matches: 9. The germline gives CDR1 ENHRY, CDR2 SYGVKD. This CDR3 has 14 amino acids. CDR3 sequence (DNA): TGTGCCATCACCTCGACAGGGGCCGCGACTGAAGCTTTCTTT. This codes for CAITSTGAATEAFF.